Listed below are T cell receptor beta chains from one sample, sequenced in a study of lymphopenia after photon versus proton radiotherapy. Only in-frame clones appear in the TCRdb table, and some are missing; sequencing was by immunoSEQ multiplex PCR. The sample yields over 55,000 clones, about 87% seen once. The specimen comprised peripheral blood, sampled from a patient treated with proton-based radiotherapy. These receptors originate from a man older than 75 with esophageal cancer. The CDR3 runs from the conserved cysteine through the conserved F or W. Fields, in order: CDR3 protein, clone size, V gene, J gene. Rows give clone size only sometimes, using once, few, many, or a class for an expanded clone.

CDR3aa: CASSSPGARGTGELFF
abundance: NA
v_gene: TRBV7-9
j_gene: TRBJ2-2

CDR3aa: CASSFYQGDYNSPLHF
abundance: NA
v_gene: TRBV27
j_gene: TRBJ1-6

CDR3aa: CASSLVGDTEAFF
abundance: few
v_gene: TRBV7-8
j_gene: TRBJ1-1

CDR3aa: CASSPPGQYGYTF
abundance: NA
v_gene: TRBV18
j_gene: TRBJ1-2

CDR3aa: CASSTSGGNNQPQHF
abundance: NA
v_gene: TRBV19
j_gene: TRBJ1-5

CDR3aa: CASSWLPGTGNTEAFF
abundance: NA
v_gene: TRBV5-1
j_gene: TRBJ1-1

CDR3aa: CASSDSGGLNGYTF
abundance: NA
v_gene: TRBV6-4
j_gene: TRBJ1-2

CDR3aa: CASSWRTGESGELFF
abundance: NA
v_gene: TRBV7-8
j_gene: TRBJ2-2

CDR3aa: CASSLGQGGGEQYF
abundance: NA
v_gene: TRBV5-1
j_gene: TRBJ2-7

CDR3aa: CASSYRLFDEQFF
abundance: NA
v_gene: TRBV6-6
j_gene: TRBJ2-1

CDR3aa: CASSRGDRASSGNTIYF
abundance: few
v_gene: TRBV5-1
j_gene: TRBJ1-3

CDR3aa: CASSVVGGNTGELFF
abundance: NA
v_gene: TRBV9
j_gene: TRBJ2-2

CDR3aa: CACAFLAGAWNEQFF
abundance: NA
v_gene: TRBV30
j_gene: TRBJ2-1

CDR3aa: CASRNSLTYEQYF
abundance: NA
v_gene: TRBV28
j_gene: TRBJ2-7

CDR3aa: CASSRDRNTEAFF
abundance: NA
v_gene: TRBV7-6
j_gene: TRBJ1-1

CDR3aa: CATSRDLGLAGGTFALLAKNIQYF
abundance: NA
v_gene: TRBV15
j_gene: TRBJ2-4

CDR3aa: CASSQEAGSEEKLFF
abundance: NA
v_gene: TRBV4-3
j_gene: TRBJ1-4

CDR3aa: CASSDRTGGSYEQYF
abundance: NA
v_gene: TRBV2
j_gene: TRBJ2-7

CDR3aa: CASSFDNTVSQYF
abundance: NA
v_gene: TRBV2
j_gene: TRBJ2-5

CDR3aa: CASSVAQGQNEKLFF
abundance: once
v_gene: TRBV9
j_gene: TRBJ1-4

CDR3aa: CASSQDWDRGHQTQYF
abundance: NA
v_gene: TRBV4-3
j_gene: TRBJ2-5

CDR3aa: CASSLDSPGGYTF
abundance: NA
v_gene: TRBV5-8
j_gene: TRBJ1-2

CDR3aa: CASSSPHTDTQYF
abundance: NA
v_gene: TRBV7-3
j_gene: TRBJ2-3